Listed here are 15 T cell receptor beta chains from one sample, sequenced in a study of T cell responses to AZD1222 COVID-19 vaccine. The assay was immunoSEQ multiplex PCR, and TCRdb's table has in-frame clones only and misses some. In the table there are fewer than 75,000 clones, approximately 85% of which are singletons. Sequenced here: peripheral blood, sampled on day 0 of AZD1222 vaccination. The source is an adult in good health.

This chain uses TRBV6-5 with TRBJ1-5; D is possibly TRBD1 (6 bases). The CDR3 runs to 16 residues. Germline-derived CDR1 and CDR2 are MNHEY and SVGAGI. Trimming removed 0 bases at V and 3 bases at J, with 12 bases between. CDR3 nucleotide sequence: TGTGCCAGCAGTTACTCAAGGCGACAGGTCAATCAGCCCCAGCATTTT. This codes for CASSYSRRQVNQPQHF.

In this sample, this clone turned up a few times. This chain connects TRBV6-5 to TRBJ2-7, with a tentative D call TRBD2 (5 bases). In germline, CDR1 is MNHEY, CDR2 SVGAGI. Trimming removed 6 bases from V and 12 bases from J, with 18 bases in between. CDR3 size: 12 residues. CDR3 residues: CASSQTRGFWYF. Written as DNA, the CDR3 is TGTGCCAGCAGCCAAACCCGGGGATTCTGGTACTTC.

In DNA form, the CDR3 reads TGTGCCAGCAGTTTCCCCGGGGGGGGACACTACGAGCAGTACTTC. Amino acids: CASSFPGGGHYEQYF. The chain combines TRBV11-2 with TRBJ2-7, with TRBD2 matching over 8 bases. The CDR3 length is 15 residues. Trimming at V came to 6 bases and at J to 3 bases, leaving 10 bases not matched to a gene. CDR1 and CDR2 from the germline V gene are SGHAT and FQNNGV.

The CDR3 coding sequence is TGTGCCAGCAACACAGGGTATAGCAATCAGCCCCAGCATTTT. Translated, it gives CASNTGYSNQPQHF. The V call is TRBV3-1 (or the pseudogene TRBV3-2), the J call TRBJ1-5; D perhaps matches TRBD1 (6 bases). V was cut by 7 bases and J by 0 bases, with 10 bases left in between. Germline CDR1 reads LGHDT; CDR2 reads YNNKEL (reference sequence). The CDR3 has 14 residues.

This chain connects TRBV19 to TRBJ1-6, with D hard to call. Between the trimmed V and J ends, which lost 3 bases and 7 bases, there was a span of 10 bases. The V gene's germline CDR1 is LNHDA and CDR2 SQIVND (reference sequence). This CDR3 contains 14 residues. The CDR3 loop reads CASSMFSGNSPLHF. The CDR3 DNA reads as TGTGCCAGTAGTATGTTCAGTGGGAATTCACCCCTCCACTTT.

V usage is TRBV6-5 and J usage is TRBJ1-1; tentative D call: TRBD1 (5 bases). This CDR3 is built from 14 residues. The germline V gene encodes CDR1 MNHEY and CDR2 SVGAGI. The ends were cut back, 6 bases at V and 1 base at J, with 12 bases in the middle. Here the CDR3 reads CASRRTLGNTEAFF. CDR3 DNA: TGTGCCAGCAGACGGACATTGGGGAACACTGAAGCTTTCTTT.

The chain combines TRBV10-3 with TRBJ1-2, with a possible D match to TRBD1 (6 bases). This CDR3 comprises 13 residues. The germline V gene has CDR1 ENHRY and CDR2 SYGVKD. V lost 6 bases to trimming and J lost 4 bases, with 12 bases between them. This chain's CDR3 is CAIRSGVRYGYTF. CDR3 sequence (DNA): TGTGCCATCAGATCAGGGGTTCGCTATGGCTACACCTTC.

The chain employs TRBV7-6 and TRBJ2-2, with a possible D match to TRBD1 (5 bases). Germline V CDR1 and CDR2: SGHVS, FNYEAQ. Trimming took 1 base from V and 4 from J, leaving 10 bases between them. The CDR3 sequence is 15 residues long. CDR3 nucleotide sequence: TGTGCCAGCAGCTTAGGTCAGGGTGGCACCGGGGAGCTGTTTTTT. Translated: CASSLGQGGTGELFF.

The V gene is TRBV27, the J gene TRBJ2-7; weak D call: TRBD2 (6 bases). The germline V and J ends were trimmed by 6 bases and 1 base, with 10 bases remaining between them. The length of the CDR3 is 13 residues. CDR1 and CDR2 from the germline V gene are MNHEY and SMNVEV (reference sequence). In DNA form, the CDR3 reads TGTGCCAGCAGGCCGGGGACTTCCTACGAGCAGTACTTC. This translates into CASRPGTSYEQYF.

The CDR3, as DNA: TGTGCCAGCAGCTTGCTTACTTCACCCCTCCACTTT. The encoded protein is CASSLLTSPLHF. J is TRBJ1-6 and V is TRBV5-8; no definite D call. The CDR3 runs 12 residues. V was cut by 1 base and J by 9 bases, with 5 bases left in between. Germline assignment: CDR1 SGHTS and CDR2 YDEGEE.

This sequence joins TRBV5-4 and TRBJ2-5; no clear D gene. Germline CDR1 and CDR2: SGHNT and YYREEE (reference sequence). The germline V and J ends were trimmed by 2 bases and 4 bases, with 9 bases remaining between them. The CDR3 covers 13 residues. This CDR3 reads CASSFWGTETQYF. In DNA form, the CDR3 reads TGTGCCAGCAGCTTCTGGGGTACAGAGACCCAGTACTTC.

The gene calls are TRBV11-2 and TRBJ1-2; 7 bases are shared with TRBD1. Germline assignment: CDR1 SGHAT and CDR2 FQNNGV. V shed 4 bases and J 1 base; nucleotides not matched to a gene: 0. The CDR3 length is 13 residues. This CDR3 is CASSSGGNYGYTF. CDR3 in DNA: TGTGCCAGCAGCTCAGGGGGTAACTATGGCTACACCTTC.

This sequence joins TRBV5-1 and TRBJ2-7; maybe TRBD1 (6 bases). This CDR3 region has 16 residues. Between the trimmed V and J ends, which lost 0 bases and 0 bases, there was a span of 13 bases. Germline CDR1 is SGHRS and CDR2 is YFSETQ. The CDR3 DNA sequence: TGCGCCAGCAGCTTGGCCTTGACAGGCCGCTCCTACGAGCAGTACTTC. Amino acids: CASSLALTGRSYEQYF.

This clone was found a few times. This chain connects TRBV3-1 (or the pseudogene TRBV3-2) to TRBJ1-1; 9 bases align to TRBD1. J lost 3 bases, V lost 5 bases, and 4 bases had no gene match. Germline V lookup: CDR1 LGHDT, CDR2 YNNKEL (reference sequence). The CDR3 totals 14 residues. The CDR3 is CASSTRTGDTEAFF. In nucleotides, the CDR3 is TGTGCCAGCAGCACCCGGACAGGGGACACTGAAGCTTTCTTT.

The gene calls are TRBV6-5 and TRBJ1-1; TRBD1 matches 8 bases. J lost 0 bases, V lost 5 bases, and 5 bases had no gene match. CDR3 length: 15 residues. CDR1 is MNHEY and CDR2 is SVGAGI in the germline V gene. Here the CDR3 DNA reads TGTGCCAGCAGTCGGACAGGGATCATGAACACTGAAGCTTTCTTT. Translating it yields CASSRTGIMNTEAFF.